This TCR beta chain is from a study of blood T cell repertoires in COVID-19. As for the study in general: Some COVID-19 samples were acute and others convalescent; all came from the United States, Italy and Spain. Sample material is recorded as cDNA or gDNA derived from T cells, B-cell-depleted T cells, or PBMCs.

Per the study methods: Amplification of reference gene primers was used by the study to estimate nucleated cell counts. This table comes from immunoSEQ multiplex PCR, and its TCRdb copy is limited to in-frame clones, with some not included. V, J and clone size are taken as reported in that table, and D and trimming were inferred from the DNA itself. The sample records roughly 230,000 clones, 92% being singletons. The CDR3 runs 14 residues. V gave up 6 bases and J gave up 8 bases; unmatched junction bases: 4. Germline CDR1 MNHEY, CDR2 SVGAGI. V usage is TRBV6-5 and J usage is TRBJ1-4; 12 positions match TRBD1. This receptor was obtained from a man younger than 40 with COVID-19, enrolled during active disease. Sequenced material: peripheral blood. CDR3 DNA sequence: TGTGCCAGCAGGGGACAGGGGGCTTTAGAAAAACTGTTTTTT. Its protein product is CASRGQGALEKLFF.